The rows below give T cell receptor beta chains drawn from one sample of a study of PD-L1 blockade in urothelial cancer. The protocol was immunoSEQ multiplex PCR, while the TCRdb copy is restricted to in-frame clones and leaves out a portion. The sample has 45,000 to 50,000 clones; around 88% are singletons. This specimen consisted of PBMCs, obtained around atezolizumab (anti-PD-L1) treatment. The receptors shown here come from an elderly man with urothelial cancer. The conserved cysteine and the conserved F or W are not part of the CDR3 here.

>TRBV5-5
ASKRTRPDEQY
>TRBV15
ATSRDLRRDGSADTQY
>TRBV19
ASSRTGTGGWEQY
>TRBV5-4
ASTQAGGGHEQY
>TRBV14
ASSYSGSTDTQY
>TRBV11-3
ASSVGTGFTYEQY
>TRBV18
ASSPPAGGYNEQF
>TRBV5-1
ASSFSGRAGDTQY
>TRBV7-9
ASSFLLGQGEDTQY
>TRBV5-1
ASSLTPSRALSYNEQF
>TRBV2
ASSGVPGANVLT
>TRBV5-4
ASSPGQVDSGANVLT
>TRBV29-1
SVDWGLGTEAF
>TRBV5-4
ASSLTSANTGELF
>TRBV28
ASTSPSAGRNNEQF
>TRBV29-1
SVGQGLNYGYT
>TRBV5-1
ASSSGQSAYNEQF
>TRBV14
ASSHGGPRETQY
>TRBV5-1
ASSKTGGTYNEQF
>TRBV4-1
ASSQASDTQY
>TRBV30
AWSVPGTSFILSTDTQY
>TRBV5-6
ASSLGTGAYEQY
>TRBV29-1
SGTQGAMNEQF
>TRBV10-2
ASRDRGNTEAF
>TRBV5-1
ASSLSLVSYEQY
>TRBV9
ASSVGQNTGELF
>TRBV19
ASSRSGHQRGYGYT
>TRBV14
ASSPGGSVTEAF
>TRBV7-9
ASSLALRLREDEQY
>TRBV2
ATTGTPNYEQY
>TRBV2
ASSEWKGTSGYNEQF
>TRBV9
ASSVGLAAGELF
>TRBV7-9
ASDTGGYEQY
>TRBV5-6
ASGGGRGDFTDTQY
>TRBV7-2
ASSLGYSGYTQY
>TRBV4-1
ASSQVLAGVAYEQY
>TRBV5-4
ASSLSSGSTGELF
>TRBV18
ASSPTRSLGFTEAF
>TRBV2
ASRWDYKNIQY
>TRBV19
ASSTGEYTEAF
>TRBV6-5
ASRRPSSYEQY
>TRBV5-1
ASSPMGSTEAF
>TRBV9
ASGPSGSPSTDTQY
>TRBV5-1
ASSPPGQGRTEAF
>TRBV11-2
ASSSHGGAYEQY
>TRBV6-5
ASENSPGELF
>TRBV7-9
ASRGRGATGELF
>TRBV5-1
ASSSPGQGSWNTEAF
>TRBV9
ASSVGPSGTYEQY
>TRBV7-8
ASSLQGLGANVLT
>TRBV12-2
ASRLAPGEAVSKGYT
>TRBV10-1
ASSAYGGSLDTQY
>TRBV18
ASSPLGQLTDTQY
>TRBV7-9
ASSLGQGHTEAF
>TRBV4-3
ASSPIGQGYTEAF
>TRBV6-4
ASSAGGNQPQH
>TRBV29-1
SVDAGANTGELF
>TRBV5-8
ASSRLLNTEAF
>TRBV6-5
ASSPTEGNQPQH